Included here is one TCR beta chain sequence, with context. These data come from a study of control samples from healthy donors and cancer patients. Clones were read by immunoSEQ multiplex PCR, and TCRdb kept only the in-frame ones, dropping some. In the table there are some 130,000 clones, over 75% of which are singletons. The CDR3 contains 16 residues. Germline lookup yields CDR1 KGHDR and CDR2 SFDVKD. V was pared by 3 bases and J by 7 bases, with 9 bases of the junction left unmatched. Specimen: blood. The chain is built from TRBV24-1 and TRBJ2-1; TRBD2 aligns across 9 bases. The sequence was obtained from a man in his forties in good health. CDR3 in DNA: TGTGCCACCAGTGATCCCAAGCGGGGGGCTGCTAATGAGCAGTTCTTC. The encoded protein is CATSDPKRGAANEQFF.